Given below is one T cell receptor beta chain in context. Its antigen is undetermined. Other DNA sequences of this sample code for an identical CDR3. The data derive from a study of T cell responses to AZD1222 COVID-19 vaccine. Study-wide results and caveats: Nearly half of spike-specific TCRs reportedly go after variant regions that carry no mutations.

CDR1 is SGHTA, CDR2 FQGTGA, per germline. V trimming: 2 bases; J trimming: 7 bases; junction bases outside the gene matches: 6. The CDR3 sequence is 15 residues long. TCRdb keeps only in-frame clones here, not all; method: immunoSEQ multiplex PCR. Counted here are 150,000 to 200,000 clones, roughly 92% occurring once; the ten biggest clones make up 2% to 2.5%. Sequenced material: peripheral blood, taken on day 0 of AZD1222 vaccination. V gene TRBV7-3 combines with J gene TRBJ1-4; 8 bases fit TRBD1. The source is an adult in good health. The CDR3 sequence: CASSLAGGAGEKLFF. For the CDR3, the DNA is TGTGCCAGCAGCTTAGCAGGGGGCGCCGGTGAAAAACTGTTTTTT.